This passage covers 14 T cell receptor beta chains from one sample sequenced in a study of T cell repertoires in cytomegalovirus infection. One entry per CDR3 protein results from TCRdb running MiXCR on the reads. The sample yields roughly 760,000 distinct CDR3 sequences, about 40% seen once. Sequenced: PBMCs. These TCRs come from a human donor in good health (CMV status not recorded). Some clones in this sample may be carry-over from other donors' samples.

This chain joins TRBV12-3 or TRBV12-4 and TRBJ2-5; D not certain. The CDR3 loop spans 14 amino acids. V gave up 6 bases and J gave up 3 bases, with 14 bases separating them. CDR3 residues: CASSFPENKETQYF. For the CDR3, the DNA is TGTGCCAGCAGCTTTCCGGAAAACAAAGAGACCCAGTACTTC.

In this sample, this clonotype turned up a few times. J is TRBJ2-1 and V is TRBV28, with D unclear. The CDR3 loop spans 14 amino acids. CDR1 and CDR2 (germline): MDHEN, SYDVKM. V dropped 6 bases and J dropped 6 bases, with 15 bases sitting between them. CDR3 sequence reads: CASSNQNSLNEQFF. Written as DNA, the CDR3 is TGTGCCAGCAGCAATCAGAATTCGCTCAATGAGCAGTTCTTC.

This chain uses TRBV7-9 with TRBJ1-5; D gene ambiguous. Germline V gene sequence: CDR1 SEHNR, CDR2 FQNEAQ (reference sequence). CDR3 size: 13 residues. Trimming pared 4 bases from V and 7 bases from J, leaving 11 bases between. The DNA for the CDR3 is TGTGCCAGCAGCTATAAGACCGGGCAGCCCCAGCATTTT. The encoded protein is CASSYKTGQPQHF.

This clonotype came up many times. The chain couples TRBV12-3 or TRBV12-4 to TRBJ2-1; perhaps TRBD1 as D (5 bases). Trimming shortened V by 2 bases and J by 5 bases, and 13 bases separated the two germline ends. The CDR3 spans 15 residues. The CDR3 DNA is TGTGCCAGCAGTTTATTCGACAGCCTTCACAATGAGCAGTTCTTC. Encoded protein: CASSLFDSLHNEQFF.

In this sample, this clonotype turned up a few times. The chain has TRBV7-6 and TRBJ2-5; weak D call: TRBD2 (6 bases). V lost 1 base and J lost 4, with 22 bases in between. This CDR3 has 18 amino acids. Germline values: CDR1 SGHVS, CDR2 FNYEAQ. The CDR3 region is CASSLEPPAGTARETQYF. The CDR3 DNA is TGTGCCAGCAGCTTAGAACCCCCCGCGGGGACGGCAAGAGAGACCCAGTACTTC.

This clonotype came up a few times. J is TRBJ2-2 and V is TRBV28; TRBD1 agrees at 9 bases. V was clipped by 6 bases and J by 6 bases; unmatched bases: 11. The CDR3 sequence is 16 residues long. The V gene's germline CDR1 is MDHEN and CDR2 SYDVKM. This chain's CDR3 is CASRSPGQGWAGELFF. For the CDR3, the DNA is TGTGCCAGCAGGTCCCCGGGACAGGGCTGGGCCGGGGAGCTGTTTTTT.

The chain has TRBV6-5 and TRBJ2-7; D is undetermined. V lost 5 bases and J 5 bases, leaving 19 bases between the germline ends. CDR1 MNHEY and CDR2 SVGAGI come from the germline V gene. The CDR3 totals 15 residues. The CDR3 reads CASSLSLGPQDEQYF. Here the CDR3 DNA reads TGTGCCAGCAGTCTCTCTTTAGGACCCCAGGACGAGCAGTACTTC.

The chain carries TRBV27 and TRBJ2-5; D may be TRBD2 (5 bases). V lost 6 bases, J lost 5 bases, and 13 bases lay in between. Germline assignment: CDR1 MNHEY and CDR2 SMNVEV (reference sequence). The CDR3 runs 13 residues. The CDR3 reads CASSGVRGETQYF. The CDR3 DNA follows: TGTGCCAGCAGCGGGGTACGAGGGGAGACCCAGTACTTC.

The chain couples TRBV11-2 to TRBJ2-5; possible D gene TRBD1, 6 bases. The CDR3 spans 15 residues. CDR1 is SGHAT, CDR2 FQNNGV, per germline. Trimming took off 1 base at V and 1 base at J, with 10 bases between the two ends. CDR3 loop: CASSLGVGGQETQYF. The CDR3 coding sequence is TGTGCCAGCAGCTTAGGGGTAGGGGGCCAAGAGACCCAGTACTTC.

About this clonotype itself: Without the conserved terminal phenylalanine or tryptophan, this CDR3 likely stems from a read error. The chain uses TRBV7-2 and TRBJ1-2; maybe TRBD1 (6 bases). V dropped 3 bases and J dropped 4 bases, with 15 bases sitting between them. The germline V gene has CDR1 SGHTA and CDR2 FQGNSA. The CDR3 extends over 15 amino acids. CDR3 sequence reads: CASSLSGQPAYGYTL. The CDR3 bases are TGTGCCAGCAGCTTGAGTGGACAGCCCGCCTATGGCTACACCTTA.

This clonotype was counted a few times. The chain carries TRBV7-6 and TRBJ2-1, with 9 bases identical to TRBD2. Germline lookup yields CDR1 SGHVS and CDR2 FNYEAQ. This CDR3 region has 18 residues. V lost 3 bases, J lost 4 bases, and 13 bases stayed unmatched. The CDR3 region is CASSFGRGRALGYNEQFF. CDR3 coding DNA: TGTGCCAGCAGCTTTGGTCGCGGGAGGGCCCTCGGGTACAATGAGCAGTTCTTC.

The table lists this clonotype with a few counts. The chain is built from TRBV28 and TRBJ1-5; D unclear. V lost 3 bases and J lost 3, with 9 bases in between. This CDR3 is 14 amino acids long. In germline, CDR1 is MDHEN, CDR2 SYDVKM. In DNA, the CDR3 is TGTGCCAGCAGTTTCGGTGGGCACAATCAGCCCCAGCATTTT. Protein product: CASSFGGHNQPQHF.

This clonotype was picked up a small number of times. The rearrangement uses TRBV7-2 and TRBJ2-5; 12 bases match TRBD2. The CDR3 spans 16 residues. The germline V gene has CDR1 SGHTA and CDR2 FQGNSA. V was clipped by 4 bases and J by 6 bases; unmatched bases: 9. CDR3 bases: TGTGCCAGCAGCTATTCGACTAGCGGGGGCTTAAAGACCCAGTACTTC. Protein sequence: CASSYSTSGGLKTQYF. Based on the CDR3 plus reference TRBV7-2 and TRBJ2-5, the full variable domain is GAGVSQSPSNKVTEKGKDVELRCDPISGHTALYWYRQSLGQGLEFLIYFQGNSAPDKSGLPSDRFSAERTGGSVSTLTIQRTQQEDSAVYLCASSYSTSGGLKTQYFGPGTRLLVL.

This sequence joins TRBV5-1 and TRBJ1-3; 7 bases align to TRBD1. V shed 4 bases, J shed 3 bases, and the junction held 7 bases outside the gene matches. The CDR3 runs 15 residues. Looked up from germline, CDR1 is SGHRS and CDR2 is YFSETQ. CDR3 bases: TGCGCCAGCAGCCCCGCGACAGGGAGTGGAAACACCATATATTTT. Amino acid sequence: CASSPATGSGNTIYF.